One and the same sample provided the 24 T cell receptor beta chains below, sequenced in a study of blood T cell repertoires in COVID-19. Generated by immunoSEQ multiplex PCR, the TCRdb table keeps only in-frame clones and is missing some. The repertoire has around 300,000 clones, approximately 88% of them found once; the top ten carry 9.4%. The specimen was peripheral blood. The receptors come from a young man with active or convalescent COVID-19.

The chain has TRBV19 and TRBJ2-7, with 8 bases fitting TRBD1. CDR3 size: 15 residues. V dropped 5 bases and J dropped 3; count of bases not matched to a gene: 9. From germline, CDR1 is LNHDA and CDR2 SQIVND (reference sequence). The CDR3 DNA is TGTGCCAGTAGTTTCGGACAGGGCGGGTACTACGAGCAGTACTTC. This translates into CASSFGQGGYYEQYF.

The rearrangement joins TRBV6-5 to TRBJ2-1; 9 nucleotides match TRBD1. The V segment lost 8 bases and the J segment 0 bases; nucleotides outside the gene matches: 2. The germline CDR1 and CDR2 sequences are MNHEY and SVGAGI. The CDR3 spans 14 residues. The CDR3 nucleotides read TGTGCCAGCGAGGACAGGGGCTCCTACAATGAGCAGTTCTTC. This gives the protein CASEDRGSYNEQFF.

The chain carries TRBV7-2 and TRBJ2-1; 12 nucleotides match TRBD2. J lost 6 bases, V lost 4 bases, and 4 bases had no gene match. CDR3 size: 15 residues. The germline V gene encodes CDR1 SGHTA and CDR2 FQGNSA. As DNA, the CDR3 is TGTGCCAGCAGCTCCGGACTAGCGGGGAGCAATGAGCAGTTCTTC. Translating it yields CASSSGLAGSNEQFF.

This clone showed up just a few times. The V and J genes are TRBV12-3 or TRBV12-4 and TRBJ1-1; D is perhaps TRBD1 (6 bases). CDR3 length: 13 amino acids. Trimming stripped 3 bases from V and 6 bases from J, with 11 bases between. The CDR3: CASSLRTASEAFF. CDR3 sequence (DNA): TGTGCCAGCAGTTTGCGGACAGCTTCTGAAGCTTTCTTT.

This rearrangement joins TRBV19 to TRBJ1-1, with D perhaps matching TRBD1 (5 bases). Germline assignment: CDR1 LNHDA and CDR2 SQIVND (reference sequence). Trimming cost V 6 bases and J 6 bases, with 14 bases left between them. The CDR3 consists of 13 residues. CDR3 protein: CASSTGGGAEAFF. CDR3 bases: TGTGCCAGTAGCACGGGGGGTGGGGCTGAAGCTTTCTTT.

The rearrangement links TRBV5-3 to TRBJ1-2; tentative D call: TRBD1 (6 bases). TRBV5-3 is an open reading frame, and its role is uncertain. This CDR3 comprises 15 residues. Trimming cost V 1 base and J 6 bases, with 16 bases left between them. DNA for the CDR3: TGTGCCAGAAGCTTGACAGGGTCGGCCTGGAATGGCTACACCTTC. Its protein product is CARSLTGSAWNGYTF.

The V and J genes are TRBV5-6 and TRBJ1-2; no definite D call. The V and J ends lost 0 bases and 6 bases respectively, with 9 bases between them. Germline V lookup: CDR1 SGHDT, CDR2 YYEEEE. This CDR3 region has 13 residues. This CDR3 is CASSLGRQDGYTF. CDR3 coding DNA: TGTGCCAGCAGCTTGGGTAGGCAGGATGGCTACACCTTC.

In its sample, this clone was seen once. The chain uses TRBV6-6 and TRBJ2-5, with 8 bases lining up with TRBD1. CDR3 length: 16 residues. Trimming cost V 2 bases and J 5 bases; bases outside gene matches: 10. CDR1 is MNHNY, CDR2 SVGAGI, per germline (reference sequence). The CDR3 DNA reads as TGTGCCAGCAGTTACGTCCCGCAGGGGGCTCGGGAGACCCAGTACTTC. Translating it yields CASSYVPQGARETQYF.

The chain is built from TRBV19 and TRBJ2-2; maybe TRBD2 (6 bases). Germline V gene lookup returns CDR1 LNHDA and CDR2 SQIVND (reference sequence). The CDR3 covers 14 residues. V lost 3 bases, J lost 4 bases, and 9 bases lay in between. The CDR3 reads CASSIFGGTGELFF. The CDR3 coding sequence is TGTGCCAGTAGTATCTTCGGGGGCACCGGGGAGCTGTTTTTT.

The chain uses TRBV2 and TRBJ1-4; 10 nucleotides line up with TRBD1. The germline CDR1 and CDR2 sequences are SNHLY and FYNNEI. The V gene end was trimmed by 6 bases and the J gene end by 7 bases; junction bases not matched to a gene: 8. This CDR3 has 15 residues. The CDR3 coding sequence is TGTGCCAGCAGGACCGACAGGGGGCGGGGTGAAAAACTGTTTTTT. Its translation is CASRTDRGRGEKLFF. Filled out from reference TRBV2 and TRBJ1-4, the complete variable domain reads EPEVTQTPSHQVTQMGQEVILRCVPISNHLYFYWYRQILGQKVEFLVSFYNNEISEKSEIFDDQFSVERPDGSNFTLKIRSTKLEDSAMYFCASRTDRGRGEKLFFGSGTQLSVL.

This clone showed up just a few times. The V call is TRBV20-1, the J call TRBJ1-5, with a weak D call TRBD1 (6 bases). CDR1 DFQATT and CDR2 SNEGSKA come from the germline V gene (reference sequence). Trimming cost V 3 bases and J 6 bases, with 9 bases left between them. The CDR3 runs to 12 residues. The CDR3 here is CSASQGGQPQHF. The CDR3 DNA is TGCAGTGCTAGTCAAGGGGGTCAGCCCCAGCATTTT.

This clone has more than one count but fewer than ten. The rearrangement uses TRBV10-3 and TRBJ2-7; TRBD2 aligns across 7 bases. This CDR3 region has 13 residues. The ends lost 6 bases at V and 3 bases at J; junction bases unmatched: 5. The germline V gene encodes CDR1 ENHRY and CDR2 SYGVKD. The CDR3 here is CAISPGEGYEQYF. The CDR3 DNA sequence: TGTGCCATCAGCCCGGGGGAGGGCTACGAGCAGTACTTC.

V and J are TRBV4-2 and TRBJ2-7; 13 positions agree with TRBD2. Germline loops: CDR1 LGHNA, CDR2 YNFKEQ. J was trimmed by 2 bases and V by 4 bases; bases with no gene match: 2. The CDR3 loop spans 15 amino acids. CDR3 nucleotide sequence: TGTGCCAGCAGCCTGGGACTAGCGGGAACCTACGAGCAGTACTTC. It is translated as CASSLGLAGTYEQYF.

V gene TRBV11-2 combines with J gene TRBJ2-3, with 9 bases that match TRBD1. The CDR3 is 15 residues long. V gave up 6 bases and J gave up 2 bases; unmatched junction bases: 6. Germline values: CDR1 SGHAT, CDR2 FQNNGV. As DNA, the CDR3 is TGTGCCAGCAGAGCCGGGACAGGGCTCACAGATACGCAGTATTTT. It yields the protein CASRAGTGLTDTQYF.

CDR3 bases: TGTGCCAGCAGCGTAAGCGGGGGGGTGGAGACCCAGTACTTC. It is translated as CASSVSGGVETQYF. The chain is built from TRBV9 and TRBJ2-5, with 10 bases matching TRBD2. With V trimmed by 1 base and J by 5 bases, 2 bases remained unmatched. The CDR3 loop spans 14 amino acids. CDR1 is SGDLS and CDR2 is YYNGEE in the germline V gene. The complete variable domain, with remaining parts taken from reference TRBV9 and TRBJ2-5, reads DSGVTQTPKHLITATGQRVTLRCSPRSGDLSVYWYQQSLDQGLQFLIQYYNGEERAKGNILERFSAQQFPDLHSELNLSSLELGDSALYFCASSVSGGVETQYFGPGTRLLVL.

Notes on this clone: One end of the junction does not line up with germline, which may come from a read error. V and J are TRBV9 and TRBJ1-5; 9 bases are shared with TRBD1. This CDR3 comprises 14 residues. Germline lookup yields CDR1 SGDLS and CDR2 YYNGEE. The CDR3 sequence is CASSPGTGNPPQHF. In nucleotides, the CDR3 is TGTGCCAGCAGCCCAGGGACAGGGAATCCGCCCCAGCATTTT.

The CDR3 loop reads CASSKESTELPYEQYF. In DNA, the CDR3 is TGTGCCAGCAGCAAAGAGAGCACAGAACTTCCCTACGAGCAGTACTTC. The chain recombines TRBV21-1 with TRBJ2-7; TRBD1 is taken as the D call from the table, unchecked against the DNA. TRBV21-1 is a documented pseudogene. This CDR3 is 16 amino acids long.

This clone was detected once. The gene calls are TRBV6-5 and TRBJ1-1, with TRBD1 identical over 7 bases. J lost 5 bases, V lost 2 bases, and 5 bases had no gene match. Germline CDR1 and CDR2: MNHEY and SVGAGI. There are 14 residues in the CDR3. CDR3 nucleotide sequence: TGTGCCAGCAGTTACGGAGGGGGCTGGACTGAAGCTTTCTTT. Amino acid sequence: CASSYGGGWTEAFF.

V gene TRBV4-1 combines with J gene TRBJ2-7; D might be TRBD2 (5 bases). The V end was cut by 3 bases, the J end by 0 bases, with 15 bases between. CDR3 length equals 16 residues. Germline V gene data show CDR1 as MGHRA and CDR2 as YSYEKL. Here the CDR3 DNA reads TGCGCCAGCAGCCAGGAGGCACCCGGGGTCTCCTACGAGCAGTACTTC. Protein sequence: CASSQEAPGVSYEQYF.

This chain connects TRBV11-2 to TRBJ1-2, with D perhaps matching TRBD1 (5 bases). V shed 0 bases and J shed 2 bases, with 10 bases lying between them. Looked up from germline, CDR1 is SGHAT and CDR2 is FQNNGV. The length of the CDR3 is 15 residues. The DNA for the CDR3 is TGTGCCAGCAGCTTAGAACCCGCAGGGAACTATGGCTACACCTTC. It is translated as CASSLEPAGNYGYTF.

A word on this clone: Within the sample, other DNA sequences also encode this same CDR3. The rearrangement links TRBV7-8 to TRBJ1-5; TRBD1 is a possible D gene (5 bases). The CDR3 contains 15 residues. Per germline, CDR1 SGHVS and CDR2 FQNEAQ. V lost 1 base to trimming and J lost 1 base, with 8 bases between them. The CDR3 here is CASSLDRLSNQPQHF. The CDR3 bases are TGTGCCAGCAGCTTAGACAGGTTGAGCAATCAGCCCCAGCATTTT.

This sequence joins TRBV3-1 (or the pseudogene TRBV3-2) and TRBJ2-5; the match to TRBD1 covers 8 bases. V lost 0 bases to trimming and J lost 3 bases; unmatched junction nucleotides: 3. CDR1 LGHDT and CDR2 YNNKEL come from the germline V gene (reference sequence). This CDR3 region has 15 residues. CDR3: CASSQEPGQEETQYF. The CDR3 bases are TGTGCCAGCAGCCAAGAGCCGGGACAGGAAGAGACCCAGTACTTC.

This chain links TRBV23-1 with TRBJ2-1; D gene ambiguous. TRBV23-1 belongs to the ORF category, with a function that is uncertain. The V and J ends lost 2 bases and 0 bases respectively, with 8 bases between them. The CDR3 contains 15 residues. As DNA, the CDR3 is TGCGCCAGCAGTCAAAAAGTGAGCTCCTACAATGAGCAGTTCTTC. As protein: CASSQKVSSYNEQFF.

V usage is TRBV5-1 and J usage is TRBJ1-1; 9 positions agree with TRBD1. The J segment lost 4 bases and the V segment lost 4 bases, leaving 8 bases of the junction unmatched. This CDR3 has 15 amino acids. Germline CDR1 reads SGHRS; CDR2 reads YFSETQ. The CDR3 protein is CASSPRTGVGTEAFF. CDR3 in DNA: TGCGCCAGCAGCCCAAGGACAGGGGTTGGCACTGAAGCTTTCTTT.